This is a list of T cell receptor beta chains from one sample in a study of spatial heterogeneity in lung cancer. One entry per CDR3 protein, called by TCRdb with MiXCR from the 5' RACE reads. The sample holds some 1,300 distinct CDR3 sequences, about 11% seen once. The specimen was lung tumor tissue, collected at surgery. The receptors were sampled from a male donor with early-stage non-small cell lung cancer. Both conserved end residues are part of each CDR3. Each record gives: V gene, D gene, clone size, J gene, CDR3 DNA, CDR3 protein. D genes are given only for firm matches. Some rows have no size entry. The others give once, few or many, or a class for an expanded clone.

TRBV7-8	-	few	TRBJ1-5	TGTGCCAGCAGCTTCGCAGGTCGTGAGCCCCAGCATTTT	CASSFAGREPQHF
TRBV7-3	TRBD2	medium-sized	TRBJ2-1	TGTGCCAGCAGCTCCGGGGAGGGAACTGAGCAGTTCTTC	CASSSGEGTEQFF
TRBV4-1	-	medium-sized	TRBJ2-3	TGCGCCAGCAGCCAAGAGGGCAGGGGGGCAGATACGCAGTATTTT	CASSQEGRGADTQYF
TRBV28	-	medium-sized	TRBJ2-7	TGTGCCAGCATCTTCGGGCCTTACGAGCAGTACTTC	CASIFGPYEQYF
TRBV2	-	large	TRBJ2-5	TGTGCCAGCAGACGCCAGGAGACCCAGTACTTC	CASRRQETQYF
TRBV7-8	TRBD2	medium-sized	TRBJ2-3	TGTGCCAGCAGCTTGAGGGAGGGCCGTCGCGCAGATACGCAGTATTTT	CASSLREGRRADTQYF
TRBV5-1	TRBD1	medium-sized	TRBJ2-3	TGCGCCAGCAGCCGGGCCCCCGGGACAGGGGTAAGCACAGATACGCAGTATTTT	CASSRAPGTGVSTDTQYF
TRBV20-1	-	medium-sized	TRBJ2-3	TGCAGTGCTAGAGAGGGAGACAGAGACACAGATACGCAGTATTTT	CSAREGDRDTDTQYF
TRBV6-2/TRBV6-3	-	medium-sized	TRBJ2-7	TGTGCCAGCAGCGCGGCGGGACCGACCTACGAGCAGTACTTC	CASSAAGPTYEQYF
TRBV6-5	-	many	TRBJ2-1	TGTGCCAGCAGGAGAGGGCGTAGGGGATACAATGAGCAGTTCTTC	CASRRGRRGYNEQFF
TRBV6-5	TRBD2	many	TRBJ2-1	TGTGCCAGCAGTTCTTATACCGGGAGGGGCAATGAGCAGTTCTTC	CASSSYTGRGNEQFF
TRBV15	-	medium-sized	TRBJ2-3	TGTGCCACCAGCAGAGAGTGGGGAAGTGGCACAGATACGCAGTATTTT	CATSREWGSGTDTQYF
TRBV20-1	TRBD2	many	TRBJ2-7	TGCAGTGCTAGGGGACTAGCGGGAGTAGCCGAGCAGTACTTC	CSARGLAGVAEQYF
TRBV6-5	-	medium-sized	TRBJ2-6	TGTGCCAGCAGTTACACCAGCTCTGGGGCCAACGTCCTGACTTTC	CASSYTSSGANVLTF
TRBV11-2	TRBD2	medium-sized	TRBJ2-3	TGTGCCAGCAGCTTAAAAGGAGCGGGAGCGTTTACAGATACGCAGTATTTT	CASSLKGAGAFTDTQYF
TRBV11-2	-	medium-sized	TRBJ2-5	TGTGCCAGCAGCTCCGACTATGGAGAGACCCAGTACTTC	CASSSDYGETQYF
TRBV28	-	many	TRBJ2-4	TGTGCCAGCACCCGAGGGACAAACATTCAGTACTTC	CASTRGTNIQYF
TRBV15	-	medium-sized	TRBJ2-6	TGTGCCACCCGGTTCGCTGGGGCCAACGTCCTGACTTTC	CATRFAGANVLTF
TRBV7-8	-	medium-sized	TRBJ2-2	TGTGCCAGCATTTTTCAAGACACCGGGGAGCTGTTTTTT	CASIFQDTGELFF
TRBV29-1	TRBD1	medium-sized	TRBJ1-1	TGCAGCTATTCAGGGGGCGCGTCCCTTATGAACACTGAAGCTTTCTTT	CSYSGGASLMNTEAFF
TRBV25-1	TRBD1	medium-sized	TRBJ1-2	TGTGCCACAGGGGGTAGATATGGCTACACCTTC	CATGGRYGYTF
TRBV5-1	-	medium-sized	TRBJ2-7	TGCGCCAGCAGCTCGGCCGGGGACGGGAACTACGAGCAGTACTTC	CASSSAGDGNYEQYF
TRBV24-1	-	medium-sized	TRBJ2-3	TGTGCCACCAGTGATTTGCGGGGAAGAACGCAGTATTTT	CATSDLRGRTQYF
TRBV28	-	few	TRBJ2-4	TGTGCCACCCTCGAGGGCGTCAAAAACATTCAGTACTTC	CATLEGVKNIQYF
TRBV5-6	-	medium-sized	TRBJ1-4	TGTGCCAGCAGCCGCCCGGGCTGGCGGGGTAATGAAAAACTGTTTTTT	CASSRPGWRGNEKLFF
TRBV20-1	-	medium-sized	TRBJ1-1	TGCAGTGCCGAGGGGGGGGCGATGAACACTGAAGCTTTCTTT	CSAEGGAMNTEAFF
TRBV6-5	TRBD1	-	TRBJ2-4	TGTGCCAGCAGTTCAGGGGGTGTCATTCAGTACTTC	CASSSGGVIQYF
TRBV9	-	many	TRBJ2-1	TGTGCCAGCATAGGGTATTATGAGCAGTTCTTC	CASIGYYEQFF
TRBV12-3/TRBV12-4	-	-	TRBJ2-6	TGTGCCAGCAGGAGGGAGAGGGTGTCTGGGGCCAACGTCCTGACTTTC	CASRRERVSGANVLTF
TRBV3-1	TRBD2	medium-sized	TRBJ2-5	TGTGCCAGCAGCCCAGCGGGGGCCCTCCAAGAGACCCAGTACTTC	CASSPAGALQETQYF
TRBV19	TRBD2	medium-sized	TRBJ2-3	TGTGCCAGCACCGACCAGCGGGGAGATAGGTCAGATACGCAGTATTTT	CASTDQRGDRSDTQYF
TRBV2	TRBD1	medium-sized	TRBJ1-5	TGTGCCAGCAGTGGTATACAGGGGGATCAGCCCCAGCATTTT	CASSGIQGDQPQHF
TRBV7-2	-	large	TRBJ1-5	TGTGCCAGCAGCTACCTAGCCAATCAGCCCCAGCATTTT	CASSYLANQPQHF
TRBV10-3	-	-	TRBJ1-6	TGTGCCATCAGTGACGGGGACTTCCTGAGCTCCTATAATTCACCCCTCCACTTT	CAISDGDFLSSYNSPLHF
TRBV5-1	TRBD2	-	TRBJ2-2	TGCGCCAGCAGCGGCGTGCTAGCGGGAGCCACCGGGGAGCTGTTTTTT	CASSGVLAGATGELFF
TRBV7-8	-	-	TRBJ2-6	TGTGCCAGCAGCTCCCCTAGGGGGAGCTCTGGGGCCAACGTCCTGACTTTC	CASSSPRGSSGANVLTF
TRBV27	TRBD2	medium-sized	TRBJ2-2	TGTCCCAGCAGCAATCAACTAGCGCGAGAAACCGGGGAGCTGTTTTTT	CPSSNQLARETGELFF
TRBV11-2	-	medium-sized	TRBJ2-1	TGTGCCAGCAGCTTAGAGGGTAGCGTAGTCATGGGTGAGCAGTTCTTC	CASSLEGSVVMGEQFF
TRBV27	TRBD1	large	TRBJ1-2	TGTGCCAGCAGCACACAGGGGGCGAACTATGGCTACACCTTC	CASSTQGANYGYTF
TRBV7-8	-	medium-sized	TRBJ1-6	TGTGCCAGCAGCTTTGGGAAGGGAGGGTCACCCCTCCACTTT	CASSFGKGGSPLHF
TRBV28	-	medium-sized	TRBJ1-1	TGTGCCAGCAGTTTGGGCCTATGGGCCGCTGAAGCTTTCTTT	CASSLGLWAAEAFF
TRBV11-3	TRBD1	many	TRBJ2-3	TGTGCCAGCAGCCACTCGGGACAGGAGGATCCAGATACGCAGTATTTT	CASSHSGQEDPDTQYF
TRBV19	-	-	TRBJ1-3	TGTGCCAGTACCCTAACGGGCGTTCCTGGAAACACCATATATTTT	CASTLTGVPGNTIYF
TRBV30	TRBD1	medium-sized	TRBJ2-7	TGTGCCTGGAGCCTCACAGGGGGTGGAGGCGAGCAGTACTTC	CAWSLTGGGGEQYF
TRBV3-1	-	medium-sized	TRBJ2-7	TGTGCCAGCAGCCAAGGGTCCCGCGAGCAGTACTTC	CASSQGSREQYF
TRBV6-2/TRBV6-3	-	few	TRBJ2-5	TGTGCCAGCAGAAGGGACTCCCAAGAGACCCAGTACTTC	CASRRDSQETQYF
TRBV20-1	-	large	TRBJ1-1	TGCAGTGCTTTGGGACATTCATCCATGAACACTGAAGCTTTCTTT	CSALGHSSMNTEAFF
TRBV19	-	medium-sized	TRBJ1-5	TGTGCCAGTAGCGACATGGGGGGAAATCAGCCCCAGCATTTT	CASSDMGGNQPQHF
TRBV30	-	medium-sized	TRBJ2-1	TGTGCCTGGAGTGACAGTTTTGAGCAGTTCTTC	CAWSDSFEQFF
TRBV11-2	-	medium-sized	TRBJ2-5	TGTGCCAGCAGCTTAGGCGACCACAGCCCGACCCAGTACTTC	CASSLGDHSPTQYF